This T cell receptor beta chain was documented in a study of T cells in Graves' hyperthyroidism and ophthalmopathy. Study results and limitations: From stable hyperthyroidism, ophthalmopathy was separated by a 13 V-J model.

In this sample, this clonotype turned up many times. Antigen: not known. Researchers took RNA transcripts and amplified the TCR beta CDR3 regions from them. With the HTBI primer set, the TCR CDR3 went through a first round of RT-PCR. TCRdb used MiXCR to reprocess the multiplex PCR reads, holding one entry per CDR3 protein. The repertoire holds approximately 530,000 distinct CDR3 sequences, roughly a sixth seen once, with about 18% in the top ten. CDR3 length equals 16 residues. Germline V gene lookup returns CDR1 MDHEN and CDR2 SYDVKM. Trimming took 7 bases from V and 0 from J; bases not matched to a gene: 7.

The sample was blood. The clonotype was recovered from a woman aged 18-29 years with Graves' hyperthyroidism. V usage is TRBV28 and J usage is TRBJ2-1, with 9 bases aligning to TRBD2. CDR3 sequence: CASIPSGIGSYNEQFF. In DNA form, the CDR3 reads TGTGCCAGCATTCCTAGCGGGATAGGCTCCTACAATGAGCAGTTCTTC.